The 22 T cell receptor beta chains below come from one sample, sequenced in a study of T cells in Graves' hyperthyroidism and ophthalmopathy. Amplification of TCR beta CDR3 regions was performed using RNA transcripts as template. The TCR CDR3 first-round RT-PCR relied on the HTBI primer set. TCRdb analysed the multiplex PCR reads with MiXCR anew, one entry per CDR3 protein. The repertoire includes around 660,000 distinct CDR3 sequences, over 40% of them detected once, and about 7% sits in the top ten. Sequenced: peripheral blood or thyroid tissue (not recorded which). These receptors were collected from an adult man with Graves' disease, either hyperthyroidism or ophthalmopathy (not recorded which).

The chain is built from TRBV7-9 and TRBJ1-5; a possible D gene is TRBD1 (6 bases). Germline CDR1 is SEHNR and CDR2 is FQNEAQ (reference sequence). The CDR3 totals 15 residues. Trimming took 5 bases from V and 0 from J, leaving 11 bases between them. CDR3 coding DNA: TGTGCCAGCAGCAAGGGGGTGAGTAGCAATCAGCCCCAGCATTTT. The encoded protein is CASSKGVSSNQPQHF.

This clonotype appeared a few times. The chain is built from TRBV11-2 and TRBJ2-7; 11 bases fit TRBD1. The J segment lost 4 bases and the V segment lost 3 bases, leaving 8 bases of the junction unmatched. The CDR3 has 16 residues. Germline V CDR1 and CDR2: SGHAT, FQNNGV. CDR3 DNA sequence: TGTGCCAGCAGCTTGGCCGGACAGGGGGCCGCGTACGAGCAGTACTTC. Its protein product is CASSLAGQGAAYEQYF.

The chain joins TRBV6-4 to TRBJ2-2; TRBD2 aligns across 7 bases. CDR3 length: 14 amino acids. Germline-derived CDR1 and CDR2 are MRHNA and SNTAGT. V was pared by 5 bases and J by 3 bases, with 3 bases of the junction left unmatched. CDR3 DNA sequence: TGTGCCAGCAGTTACAGCGGGGACACCGGGGAGCTGTTTTTT. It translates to CASSYSGDTGELFF.

The CDR3 bases are TGCAGTGCTAGATTCCCTAGCGGAGAGACCCAGTACTTC. It yields the protein CSARFPSGETQYF. The rearrangement uses TRBV20-1 and TRBJ2-5; TRBD2 matches 7 bases. Losses at the gene ends were 2 bases for V and 4 bases for J; bases not matched to a gene: 4. Germline V lookup: CDR1 DFQATT, CDR2 SNEGSKA (reference sequence). The CDR3 consists of 13 residues.

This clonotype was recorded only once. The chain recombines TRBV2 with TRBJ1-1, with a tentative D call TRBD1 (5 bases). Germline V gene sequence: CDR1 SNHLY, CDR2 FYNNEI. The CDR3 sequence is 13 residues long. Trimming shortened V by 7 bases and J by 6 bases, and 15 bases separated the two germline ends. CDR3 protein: CASTSGRLAEAFF. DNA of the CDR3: TGTGCCAGCACATCAGGGAGGCTCGCTGAAGCTTTCTTT.

This chain's CDR3 is CASSPRQIYEQYF. In DNA, the CDR3 is TGTGCCAGCAGTCCACGACAGATCTACGAGCAGTACTTC. J is TRBJ2-7 and V is TRBV2, with D maybe TRBD1 (5 bases). This CDR3 has 13 amino acids. Germline V gene sequence: CDR1 SNHLY, CDR2 FYNNEI. V lost 5 bases and J lost 3, with 11 bases in between. The complete variable domain, with remaining parts taken from reference TRBV2 and TRBJ2-7, reads EPEVTQTPSHQVTQMGQEVILRCVPISNHLYFYWYRQILGQKVEFLVSFYNNEISEKSEIFDDQFSVERPDGSNFTLKIRSTKLEDSAMYFCASSPRQIYEQYFGPGTRLTVT.

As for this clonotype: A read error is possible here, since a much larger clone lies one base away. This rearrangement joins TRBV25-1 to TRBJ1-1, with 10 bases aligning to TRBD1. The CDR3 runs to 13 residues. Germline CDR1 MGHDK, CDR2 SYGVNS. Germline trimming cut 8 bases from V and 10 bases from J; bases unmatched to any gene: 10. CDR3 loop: CASGAMGTGVAFF. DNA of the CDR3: TGTGCCAGCGGCGCAATGGGGACAGGGGTAGCTTTCTTT.

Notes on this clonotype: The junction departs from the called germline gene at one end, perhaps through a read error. The CDR3 DNA reads TGTGCCAGCAGTTTAGGTTACCAGAGACAGACTGAAGCTTTCTTT. This translates into CASSLGYQRQTEAFF. The gene calls are TRBV7-9 and TRBJ1-1; possible D gene TRBD1, 5 bases. From germline, CDR1 is SEHNR and CDR2 FQNEAQ (reference sequence). This CDR3 contains 15 residues. Full variable domain (rest looked up from reference TRBV7-9 and TRBJ1-1): DTGVSQNPRHKITKRGQNVTFRCDPISEHNRLYWYRQTLGQGPEFLTYFQNEAQLEKSRLLSDRFSAERPKGSFSTLEIQRTEQGDSAMYLCASSLGYQRQTEAFFGQGTRLTVV.

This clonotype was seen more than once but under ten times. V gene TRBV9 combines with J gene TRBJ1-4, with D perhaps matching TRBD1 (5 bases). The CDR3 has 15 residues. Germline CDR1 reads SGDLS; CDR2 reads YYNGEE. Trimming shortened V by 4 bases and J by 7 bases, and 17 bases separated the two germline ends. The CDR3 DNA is TGTGCCAGCAGCTTGGAGCCGGGTGGGGGTGAAAAACTGTTTTTT. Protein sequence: CASSLEPGGGEKLFF.

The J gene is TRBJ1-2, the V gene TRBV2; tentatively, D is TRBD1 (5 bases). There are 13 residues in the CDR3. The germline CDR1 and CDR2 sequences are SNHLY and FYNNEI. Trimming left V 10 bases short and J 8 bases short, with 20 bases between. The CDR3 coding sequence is TGTGCCACCAAACTCCCGGGTTCAGGGGGCTACACCTTC. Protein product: CATKLPGSGGYTF.

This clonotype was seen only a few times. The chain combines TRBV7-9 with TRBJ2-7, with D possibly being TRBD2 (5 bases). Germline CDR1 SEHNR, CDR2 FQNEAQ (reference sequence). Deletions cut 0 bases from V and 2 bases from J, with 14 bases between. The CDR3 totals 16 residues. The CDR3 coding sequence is TGTGCCAGCAGCTTAGCGGGAAGCGGTCCCCCCTACGAGCAGTACTTC. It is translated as CASSLAGSGPPYEQYF. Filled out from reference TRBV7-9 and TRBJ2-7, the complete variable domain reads DTGVSQNPRHKITKRGQNVTFRCDPISEHNRLYWYRQTLGQGPEFLTYFQNEAQLEKSRLLSDRFSAERPKGSFSTLEIQRTEQGDSAMYLCASSLAGSGPPYEQYFGPGTRLTVT.

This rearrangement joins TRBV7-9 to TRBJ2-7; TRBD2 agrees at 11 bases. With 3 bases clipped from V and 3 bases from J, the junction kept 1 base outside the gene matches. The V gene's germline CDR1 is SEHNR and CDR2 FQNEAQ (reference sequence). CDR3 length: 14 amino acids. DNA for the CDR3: TGTGCCAGCAGCTTTAGCGGGGGGGACTACGAGCAGTACTTC. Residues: CASSFSGGDYEQYF.

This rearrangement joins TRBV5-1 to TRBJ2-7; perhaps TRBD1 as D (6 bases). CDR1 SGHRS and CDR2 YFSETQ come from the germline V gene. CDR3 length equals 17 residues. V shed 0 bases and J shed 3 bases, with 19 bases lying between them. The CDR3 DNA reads TGCGCCAGCAGCTTGGATCGTTTGGGGGCCAAAGGCTACGAGCAGTACTTC. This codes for CASSLDRLGAKGYEQYF.

This CDR3 is CASSPGQYTGELFF. For the CDR3, the DNA is TGTGCCAGCAGCCCGGGACAGTACACCGGGGAGCTGTTTTTT. The chain is built from TRBV7-9 and TRBJ2-2, with TRBD1 identical over 7 bases. In germline, CDR1 is SEHNR, CDR2 FQNEAQ (reference sequence). The CDR3 sequence is 14 residues long. The junction had 3 bases not matched to a gene; V was cut back by 5 bases and J by 3 bases.

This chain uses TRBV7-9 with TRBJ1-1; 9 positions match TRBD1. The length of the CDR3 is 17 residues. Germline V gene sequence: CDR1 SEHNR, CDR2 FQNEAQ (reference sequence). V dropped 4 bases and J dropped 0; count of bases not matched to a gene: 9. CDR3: CASSCRTGAAMNTEAFF. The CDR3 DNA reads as TGTGCCAGCAGCTGCCGGACAGGGGCGGCGATGAACACTGAAGCTTTCTTT.

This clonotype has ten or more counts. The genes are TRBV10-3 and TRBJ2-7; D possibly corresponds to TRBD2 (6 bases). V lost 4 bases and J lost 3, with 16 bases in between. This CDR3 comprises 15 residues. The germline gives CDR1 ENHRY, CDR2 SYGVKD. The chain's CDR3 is CAISVDIGLHYEQYF. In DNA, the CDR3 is TGTGCCATCAGTGTGGACATCGGACTACACTACGAGCAGTACTTC.

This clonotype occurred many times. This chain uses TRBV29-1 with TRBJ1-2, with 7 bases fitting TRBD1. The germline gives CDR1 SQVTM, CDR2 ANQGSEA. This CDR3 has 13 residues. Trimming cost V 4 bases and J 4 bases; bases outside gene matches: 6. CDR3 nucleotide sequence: TGCAGCGTTGTACTTAGGGACAGCTATGGCTACACCTTC. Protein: CSVVLRDSYGYTF.

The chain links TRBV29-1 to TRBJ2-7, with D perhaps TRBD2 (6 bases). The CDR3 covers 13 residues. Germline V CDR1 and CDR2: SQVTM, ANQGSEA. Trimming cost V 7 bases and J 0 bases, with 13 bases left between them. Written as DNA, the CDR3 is TGCAGCGCAGGACTATCGACCTCCTACGAGCAGTACTTC. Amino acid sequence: CSAGLSTSYEQYF.

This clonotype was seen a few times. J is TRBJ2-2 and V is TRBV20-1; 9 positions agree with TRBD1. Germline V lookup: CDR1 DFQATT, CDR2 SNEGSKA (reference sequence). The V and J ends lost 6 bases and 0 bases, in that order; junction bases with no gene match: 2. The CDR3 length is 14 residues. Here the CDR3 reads CSARDRANTGELFF. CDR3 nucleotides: TGCAGTGCAAGGGACAGGGCGAACACCGGGGAGCTGTTTTTT.

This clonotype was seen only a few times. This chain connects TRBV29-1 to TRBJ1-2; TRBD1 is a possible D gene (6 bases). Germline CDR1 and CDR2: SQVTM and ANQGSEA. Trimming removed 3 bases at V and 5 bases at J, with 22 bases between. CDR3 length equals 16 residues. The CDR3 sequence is CSVDSPLGGARYGYTF. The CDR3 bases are TGCAGCGTTGACTCCCCCTTGGGGGGGGCTAGGTATGGCTACACCTTC.

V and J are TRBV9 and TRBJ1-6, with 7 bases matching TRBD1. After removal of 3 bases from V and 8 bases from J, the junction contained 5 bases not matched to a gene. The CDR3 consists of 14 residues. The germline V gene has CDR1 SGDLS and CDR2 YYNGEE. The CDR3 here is CASSETGFDSPLHF. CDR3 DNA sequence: TGTGCCAGCAGCGAGACAGGGTTTGATTCACCCCTCCACTTT. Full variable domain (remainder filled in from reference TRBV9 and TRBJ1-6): DSGVTQTPKHLITATGQRVTLRCSPRSGDLSVYWYQQSLDQGLQFLIQYYNGEERAKGNILERFSAQQFPDLHSELNLSSLELGDSALYFCASSETGFDSPLHFGNGTRLTVT.

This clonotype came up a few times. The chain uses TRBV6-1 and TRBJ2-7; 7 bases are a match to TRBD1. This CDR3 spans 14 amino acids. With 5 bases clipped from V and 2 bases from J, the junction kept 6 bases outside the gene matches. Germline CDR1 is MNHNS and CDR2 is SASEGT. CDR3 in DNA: TGTGCCAGCAGTCGCGACAGGGACGCCTACGAGCAGTACTTC. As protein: CASSRDRDAYEQYF.